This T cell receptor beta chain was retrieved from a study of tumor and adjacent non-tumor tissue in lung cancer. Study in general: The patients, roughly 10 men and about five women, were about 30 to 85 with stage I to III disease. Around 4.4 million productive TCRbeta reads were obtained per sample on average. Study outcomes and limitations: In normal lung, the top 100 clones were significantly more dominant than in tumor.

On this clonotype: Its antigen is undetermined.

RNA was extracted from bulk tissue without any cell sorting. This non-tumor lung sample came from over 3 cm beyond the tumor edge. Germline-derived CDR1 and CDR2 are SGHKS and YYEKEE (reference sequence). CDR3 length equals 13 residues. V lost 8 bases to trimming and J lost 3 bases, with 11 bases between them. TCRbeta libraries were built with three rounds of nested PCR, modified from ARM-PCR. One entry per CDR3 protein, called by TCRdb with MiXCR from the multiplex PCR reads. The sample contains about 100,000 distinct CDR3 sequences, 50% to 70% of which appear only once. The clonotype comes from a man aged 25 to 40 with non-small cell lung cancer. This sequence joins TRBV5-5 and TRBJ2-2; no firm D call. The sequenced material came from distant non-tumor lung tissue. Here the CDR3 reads CASIPPDTGELFF. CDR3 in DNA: TGTGCCAGTATCCCCCCAGACACCGGGGAGCTGTTTTTT.